Below are 6 T cell receptor beta chains sequenced from a single sample in a study of T cells in Graves' hyperthyroidism and ophthalmopathy. What was amplified from RNA transcripts were TCR beta CDR3 regions. An initial round of RT-PCR targeting the TCR CDR3 relied on the HTBI primer set. TCRdb re-analysed the multiplex PCR reads in MiXCR, keeping a single row per CDR3 protein. The sample holds about 530,000 distinct CDR3 sequences, roughly 15% seen once. The sample was blood. The receptors were gathered from a woman between 18 and 30 years old with Graves' ophthalmopathy.

This clonotype has just a few counts. The chain links TRBV6-2 or TRBV6-3 to TRBJ2-7; 9 nucleotides line up with TRBD1. Losses at the gene ends were 6 bases for V and 5 bases for J; bases not matched to a gene: 5. The CDR3 contains 13 residues. Looked up from germline, CDR1 is MNHEY and CDR2 is SVGEGT. The CDR3 coding sequence is TGTGCCAGCAGCACCGGGACAGGGAACGAGCAGTACTTC. Protein sequence: CASSTGTGNEQYF.

At least ten counts were recorded for this clonotype. CDR3 DNA sequence: TGCAGCGTCGAGAAACAGGGGCTCCGCTCCTATGGCTACACCTTC. Residues: CSVEKQGLRSYGYTF. V gene TRBV29-1 combines with J gene TRBJ1-2, with TRBD1 matching over 7 bases. There are 15 residues in the CDR3. CDR1 and CDR2 (germline): SQVTM, ANQGSEA. After removal of 6 bases from V and 4 bases from J, the junction contained 14 bases not matched to a gene.

This clonotype was recorded at least ten times. This chain joins TRBV12-3 or TRBV12-4 and TRBJ2-3, with TRBD1 identical over 9 bases. This CDR3 is built from 16 residues. Trimming took 6 bases from V and 6 from J; bases not matched to a gene: 13. CDR3 protein: CASRPAGTGFADTQYF. DNA of the CDR3: TGTGCCAGCAGACCAGCCGGGACAGGGTTTGCCGATACGCAGTATTTT.

The table lists this clonotype with many counts. This rearrangement joins TRBV30 to TRBJ1-6, with D unclear. The germline CDR1 and CDR2 sequences are GTSNPN and SVGIG (reference sequence). V lost 5 bases, J lost 7 bases, and 9 bases lay in between. This CDR3 has 12 residues. The CDR3 sequence is CAWGSSNSPLHF. The CDR3 nucleotides are TGTGCCTGGGGGAGTTCAAATTCACCCCTCCACTTT. Full variable domain (remainder filled in from reference TRBV30 and TRBJ1-6): SQTIHQWPATLVQPVGSPLSLECTVEGTSNPNLYWYRQAAGRGLQLLFYSVGIGQISSEVPQNLSASRPQDRQFILSSKKLLLSDSGFYLCAWGSSNSPLHFGNGTRLTVT.

This clonotype was counted ten times or more. The chain has TRBV6-1 and TRBJ1-1; 9 positions agree with TRBD1. The CDR3 totals 13 residues. J was trimmed by 8 bases and V by 4 bases; bases with no gene match: 5. CDR1 MNHNS and CDR2 SASEGT come from the germline V gene. CDR3 loop: CASSAGTGREAFF. As DNA, the CDR3 is TGTGCCAGCAGTGCGGGGACAGGGCGGGAAGCTTTCTTT.

This clonotype was seen repeatedly, ten times or more. This sequence may be a read error, since a much larger clone differs from it by one base. This sequence joins TRBV7-8 and TRBJ2-7; 9 bases are shared with TRBD1. Germline V CDR1 and CDR2: SGHVS, FQNEAQ. V trimming: 4 bases; J trimming: 3 bases; junction bases outside the gene matches: 1. This CDR3 has 13 residues. The CDR3 spells CASSWGQGYEQYF. The CDR3 nucleotides read TGTGCCAGCAGCTGGGGACAGGGCTACGAGCAGTACTTC.